Listed below are T cell receptor beta chains from one sample, sequenced in a study of early T cells in non-severe SARS-CoV-2 infection. TCRdb redid the calling of the 5' RACE reads with MiXCR, one entry per CDR3 protein. The sample consists of 15,000 to 20,000 distinct CDR3 sequences, approximately 4.8% of them appearing once. Material for sequencing was whole blood. The source is an adult who was a healthcare worker with PCR-confirmed SARS-CoV-2 infection or an uninfected control (not recorded which). CDR3s include the opening cysteine and the closing phenylalanine or tryptophan.

v_gene	j_gene	CDR3aa
TRBV12-5	TRBJ2-1	CASGSGESSYNEQFF
TRBV28	TRBJ2-4	CASRPTGLGAKNIQYF
TRBV5-1	TRBJ1-1	CASSPHVAPNTEAFF
TRBV6-1	TRBJ1-3	CASSQSARNTIYF
TRBV20-1	TRBJ1-5	CSARDLLEGTNQPQHF
TRBV6-2/TRBV6-3	TRBJ2-1	CASSQGTSGARF
TRBV25-1	TRBJ1-5	CASSENGDSNQPQHF
TRBV15	TRBJ1-2	CATSTGREGYGYTF
TRBV27	TRBJ1-1	CASKSSLNTEAFF
TRBV20-1	TRBJ2-1	CSAWGLAGNNEQFF
TRBV12-3/TRBV12-4	TRBJ1-1	CASCPPPDTEAFF
TRBV29-1	TRBJ1-3	CSVVPSGNTIYF
TRBV20-1	TRBJ1-5	CSAGGGFGSGQPQHF
TRBV7-9	TRBJ2-4	CASSLKGAKNIQYF
TRBV15	TRBJ1-4	CATSRDPTGGKEKLFF
TRBV6-5	TRBJ2-2	CASSYRGGELFF
TRBV4-3	TRBJ2-2	CASSHHDRVSGELFF